This T cell receptor beta chain emerged from a study of blood T cell repertoires in COVID-19 (dated by TCRdb to 2018 to 2021). Regarding the study in general: Collaborator samples came from the United States, Italy and Spain and covered acute and convalescent phases of COVID-19. The material from the prospective study consisted of cDNA or gDNA derived from T cells, B-cell-depleted T cells, or PBMCs. Deeply sampled blood TCRbeta repertoires from subjects exposed to, actively infected with, or recovered from COVID-19 were included in the dataset. The repertoires were released in a freely available public database meant as a resource for research on the immune response to SARS-CoV-2. The samples were drawn from two sources: the first 160 participants of the ongoing ImmuneRACE study, and 950 to 1,500 subjects contributed by 6 global collaborators. The sample metadata nearly always contained a de-identified subject ID, COVID-19 status, age in years and sex. HLA class I and class II types, where available, came from metadata supplied by the sample provider rather than from assay-based typing. The research as a whole found: The amount of clinical and demographic metadata varied by source and participant and was provided uncurated.

Germline trimming: 7 bases from V, 6 bases from J; junction bases outside gene matches: 4. Looking up the germline V gene yields CDR1 ENHRY and CDR2 SYGVKD. The CDR3 goes from the cysteine to the phenylalanine over 13 residues. Solely the CDR3 DNA is kept, with 39 bases framed from the first base. TCRbeta CDR3 regions were amplified from genomic DNA by means of the immunoSEQ Assay, a bias-controlled multiplex PCR. In the paper's pipeline: The number of nucleated cells in each sample was estimated from the amplification of reference gene primers within the assay. To quantify the absolute abundance of each unique TCRbeta CDR3 rearrangement, sequence reads were collapsed and filtered. For each sample, productive Simpson clonality was calculated by taking the square root of Simpson's diversity index across productive rearrangements. TCRdb holds this immuneACCESS table with in-frame rearrangements only. Some clones are missing; in checked studies, unresolved V genes explain under half, and the rest has no known cause. V, J and clone size are those of that table, while D and trimming were read from the DNA. The sample table contains around 400,000 clones; only one count was recorded for 80% to 90% of them. The top ten clones comprise approximately 1.2% of the sample.

The collaborating institutions used their own protocols to collect whole blood in K2EDTA tubes. Collaborator samples were shipped for TCRbeta analysis as frozen whole blood, isolated PBMCs, or DNA extracted from either sample type. Turning to this clone: The specificity of this receptor is unknown. No much larger clonotype is one base removed from it; base qualities were not supplied.

The source is a man between 40 and 49 years old with acute or convalescent COVID-19. This chain joins TRBV10-3 to TRBJ1-2; 11 junctional bases match TRBD1. The source material was peripheral blood. The CDR3 reads as follows: CAITGQGANGYTF. The nucleotide sequence reads as follows: TGTGCCATCACCGGACAGGGGGCAAATGGCTACACCTTC.